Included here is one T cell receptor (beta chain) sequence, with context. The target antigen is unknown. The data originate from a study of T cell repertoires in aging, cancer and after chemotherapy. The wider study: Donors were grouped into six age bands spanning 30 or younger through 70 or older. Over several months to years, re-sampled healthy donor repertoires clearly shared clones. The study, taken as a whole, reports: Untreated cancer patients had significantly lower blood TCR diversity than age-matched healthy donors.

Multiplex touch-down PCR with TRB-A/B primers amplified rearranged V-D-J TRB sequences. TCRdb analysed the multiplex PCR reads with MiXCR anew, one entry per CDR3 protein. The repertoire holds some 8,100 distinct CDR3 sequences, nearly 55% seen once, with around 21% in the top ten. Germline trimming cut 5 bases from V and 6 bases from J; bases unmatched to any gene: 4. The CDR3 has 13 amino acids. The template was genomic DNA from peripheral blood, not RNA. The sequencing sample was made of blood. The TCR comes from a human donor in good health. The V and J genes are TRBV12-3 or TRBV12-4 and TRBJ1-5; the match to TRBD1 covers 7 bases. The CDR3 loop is CASSLTGVQPQHF. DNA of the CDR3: TGTGCCAGCAGTCTAACAGGGGTTCAGCCCCAGCATTTT.